This TCR beta chain was found in a study of CD8 T cells in Susac syndrome. The CDR3 has 15 residues. V was clipped by 5 bases and J by 0 bases, with 14 bases between them. Bulk CD8+ and CD4+ cells came from magnetic negative isolation; CD8+ TEMRA by FACS. The RNA, about 0.45 to 1 ug, was put through reverse transcription using random hexamers. MiXCR, run by TCRdb on the immunoSEQ multiplex PCR reads, gives a single entry per CDR3 protein. The repertoire includes approximately 120,000 distinct CDR3 sequences, around 97% of them detected once, and 0.096% sits in the top ten. What was sequenced was CD4+ T cells from PBMCs. The chain recombines TRBV12-3 or TRBV12-4 with TRBJ2-7; D assignment may be TRBD1 or TRBD2 (5 bases each). The TCR originated in a human donor in good health. Here the CDR3 DNA reads TGTGCCAGCAGTCTTAGGGGACCCATCTCCTACGAGCAGTACTTC. Translating it yields CASSLRGPISYEQYF.